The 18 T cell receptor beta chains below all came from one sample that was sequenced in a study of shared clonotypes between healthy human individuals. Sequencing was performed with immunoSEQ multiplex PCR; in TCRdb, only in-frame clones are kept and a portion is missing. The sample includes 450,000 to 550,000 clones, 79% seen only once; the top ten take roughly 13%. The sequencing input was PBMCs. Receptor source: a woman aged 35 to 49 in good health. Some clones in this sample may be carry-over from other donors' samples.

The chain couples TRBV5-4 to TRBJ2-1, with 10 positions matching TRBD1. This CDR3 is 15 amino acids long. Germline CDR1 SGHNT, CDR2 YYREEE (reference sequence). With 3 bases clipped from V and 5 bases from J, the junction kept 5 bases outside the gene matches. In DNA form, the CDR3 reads TGTGCCAGCAGCTCCTGGACAGGGGGGGACAATGAGCAGTTCTTC. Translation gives CASSSWTGGDNEQFF.

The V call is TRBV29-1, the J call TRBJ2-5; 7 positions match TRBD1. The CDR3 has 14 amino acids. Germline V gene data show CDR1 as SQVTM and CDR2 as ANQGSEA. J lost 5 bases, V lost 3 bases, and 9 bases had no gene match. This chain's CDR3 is CSVEGAGGWETQYF. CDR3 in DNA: TGCAGCGTTGAGGGAGCAGGGGGATGGGAGACCCAGTACTTC.

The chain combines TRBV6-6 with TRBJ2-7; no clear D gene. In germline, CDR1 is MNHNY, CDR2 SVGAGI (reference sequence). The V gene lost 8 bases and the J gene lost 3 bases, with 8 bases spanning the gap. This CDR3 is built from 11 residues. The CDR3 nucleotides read TGTGCCAGCGGTTCGCGCTACGAGCAGTACTTC. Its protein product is CASGSRYEQYF.

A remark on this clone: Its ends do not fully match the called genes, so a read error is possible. The CDR3 DNA follows: TGCAGCGTAGAAGGGACTAGCGGGGGGGACTACAATGAGCAGTTCTTC. Residues: CSVEGTSGGDYNEQFF. The V gene is TRBV29-1, the J gene TRBJ2-1; 16 bases fit TRBD2. The germline CDR1 and CDR2 sequences are SQVTM and ANQGSEA. This CDR3 is built from 16 residues.

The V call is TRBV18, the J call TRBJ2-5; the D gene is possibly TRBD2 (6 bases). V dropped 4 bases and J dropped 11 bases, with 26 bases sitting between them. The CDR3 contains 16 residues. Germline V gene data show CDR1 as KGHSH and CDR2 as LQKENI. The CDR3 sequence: CASSQRPGTGAREQYF. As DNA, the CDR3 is TGTGCCAGCTCACAGCGACCGGGGACGGGAGCGAGGGAGCAGTACTTC.

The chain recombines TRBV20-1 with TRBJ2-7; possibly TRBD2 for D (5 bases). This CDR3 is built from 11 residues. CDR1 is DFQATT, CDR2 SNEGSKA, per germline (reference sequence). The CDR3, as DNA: TGCAGCCATCTAGCCCCCTACGAGCAGTACTTC. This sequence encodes CSHLAPYEQYF.

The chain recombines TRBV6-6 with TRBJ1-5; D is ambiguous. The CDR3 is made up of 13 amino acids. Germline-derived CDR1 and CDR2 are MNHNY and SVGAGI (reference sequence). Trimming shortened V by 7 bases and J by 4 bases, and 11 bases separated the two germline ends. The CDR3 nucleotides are TGTGCCAGCATCGACACGCCGAATCAGCCCCAGCATTTT. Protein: CASIDTPNQPQHF.

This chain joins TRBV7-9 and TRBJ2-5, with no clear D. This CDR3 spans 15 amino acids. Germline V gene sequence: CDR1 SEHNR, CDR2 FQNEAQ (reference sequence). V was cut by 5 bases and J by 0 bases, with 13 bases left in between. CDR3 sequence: CASSPQGEYQETQYF. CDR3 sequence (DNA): TGTGCCAGCAGCCCCCAAGGCGAGTACCAAGAGACCCAGTACTTC.

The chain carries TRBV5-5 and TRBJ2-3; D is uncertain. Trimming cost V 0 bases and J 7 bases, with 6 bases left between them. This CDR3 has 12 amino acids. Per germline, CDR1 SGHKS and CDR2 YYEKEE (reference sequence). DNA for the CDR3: TGTGCCAGCAGCTTGGAGCTAAATACGCAGTATTTT. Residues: CASSLELNTQYF.

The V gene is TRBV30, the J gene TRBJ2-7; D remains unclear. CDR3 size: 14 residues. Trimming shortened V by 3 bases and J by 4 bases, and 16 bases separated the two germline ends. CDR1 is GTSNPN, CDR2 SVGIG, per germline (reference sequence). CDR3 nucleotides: TGTGCCTGGAGCATTCTCGGACCAACATACGAGCAGTACTTC. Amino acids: CAWSILGPTYEQYF.

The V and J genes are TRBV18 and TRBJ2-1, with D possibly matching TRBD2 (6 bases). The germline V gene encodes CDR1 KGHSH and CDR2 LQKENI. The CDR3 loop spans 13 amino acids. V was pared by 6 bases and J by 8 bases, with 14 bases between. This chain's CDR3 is CASSRTEGDEQFF. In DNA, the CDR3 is TGTGCCAGCTCCCGGACGGAGGGCGATGAGCAGTTCTTC.

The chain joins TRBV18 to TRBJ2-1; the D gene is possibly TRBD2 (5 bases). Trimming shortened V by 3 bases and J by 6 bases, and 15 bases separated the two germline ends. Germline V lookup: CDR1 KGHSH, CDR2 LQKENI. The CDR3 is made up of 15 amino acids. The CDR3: CASSPPRDYFNEQFF. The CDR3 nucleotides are TGTGCCAGCTCACCCCCCAGAGACTATTTCAATGAGCAGTTCTTC.

The CDR3 coding sequence is TGTGCCAGCAGTCTAACCGGGACAGGTTCCTACGAGCAGTACTTC. As protein: CASSLTGTGSYEQYF. The rearrangement uses TRBV6-5 and TRBJ2-7; 8 bases are shared with TRBD1. Germline trimming cut 5 bases from V and 1 base from J; bases unmatched to any gene: 7. The CDR3 is 15 amino acids. Germline V gene data show CDR1 as MNHEY and CDR2 as SVGAGI.

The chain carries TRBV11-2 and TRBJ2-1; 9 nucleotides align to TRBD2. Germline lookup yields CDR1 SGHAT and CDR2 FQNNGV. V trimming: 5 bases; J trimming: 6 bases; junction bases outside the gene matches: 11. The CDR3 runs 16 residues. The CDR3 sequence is CASSAFRGRAGNEQFF. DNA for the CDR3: TGTGCCAGCAGCGCTTTTCGCGGGAGGGCCGGCAATGAGCAGTTCTTC.

The CDR3 loop is CASSPGGLYEQYF. The CDR3 DNA reads TGTGCCAGCAGCCCAGGGGGGTTGTACGAGCAGTACTTC. V gene TRBV14 combines with J gene TRBJ2-7; possibly TRBD1 for D (7 bases). Trimming pared 4 bases from V and 4 bases from J, leaving 11 bases between. The germline V gene has CDR1 SGHDN and CDR2 FVKESK. This CDR3 has 13 residues.

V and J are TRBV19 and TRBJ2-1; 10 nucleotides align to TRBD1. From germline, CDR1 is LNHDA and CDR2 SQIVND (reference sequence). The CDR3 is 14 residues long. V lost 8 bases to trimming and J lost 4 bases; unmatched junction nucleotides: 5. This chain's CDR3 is CASGGTGAYNEQFF. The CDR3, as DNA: TGTGCCAGTGGCGGGACAGGGGCGTACAATGAGCAGTTCTTC.

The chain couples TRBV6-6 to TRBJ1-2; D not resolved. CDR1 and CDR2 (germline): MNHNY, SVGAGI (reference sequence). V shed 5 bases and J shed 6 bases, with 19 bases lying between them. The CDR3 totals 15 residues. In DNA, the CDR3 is TGTGCCAGCAGTGAGCGAGGAGGCCTTACAGATGGCTACACCTTC. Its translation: CASSERGGLTDGYTF.

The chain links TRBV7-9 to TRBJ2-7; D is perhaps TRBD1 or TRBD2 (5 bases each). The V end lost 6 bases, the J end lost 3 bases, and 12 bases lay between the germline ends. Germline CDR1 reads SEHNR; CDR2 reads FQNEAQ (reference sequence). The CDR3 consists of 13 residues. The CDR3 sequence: CASRDGAHYEQYF. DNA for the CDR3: TGTGCCAGCAGGGACGGGGCCCACTACGAGCAGTACTTC.